This TCR beta chain was captured by sequencing in a study of regulatory T cells in long-lasting Graves disease. Documented time point: newly diagnosed GD, antithyroid drugs for less than 3 months. PBMC RNA was the source of the TCR library. There are many counts of this clonotype. Its antigen is still unknown. In building TCR beta libraries, iRepertoire HTBI primers were used together with Arm-PCR of CDR3 regions. TCRdb independently ran MiXCR on the multiplex PCR reads; one entry per CDR3 protein. This table has a few hundred thousand distinct CDR3 sequences, around a sixth appearing once. Study results and caveats: Persistent Graves' patients had lower TCR diversity than newly diagnosed ones. The work looked only at peripheral blood and did not look at thyroid tissue.

The CDR3 totals 12 residues. Trimming removed 0 bases from V and 5 bases from J, with 4 bases in between. Separately, the same data were catalogued under a study of T cells in Graves' hyperthyroidism and ophthalmopathy. That investigation notes: The study used the HTBI primer set for a first-round RT-PCR of the TCR CDR3. Blood samples included most of the expanded thyroid clonotypes exceeding 0.001.

The sequence was collected from a woman in her twenties or thirties with Graves disease. Here the sequenced sample was peripheral blood mononuclear cells (PBMCs), taken at new diagnosis, from a patient treated with antithyroid drugs. The rearrangement links TRBV12-3 or TRBV12-4 to TRBJ1-2, with D unresolved. The CDR3 loop is CASSLAEYGYTF. CDR3 DNA: TGTGCCAGCAGTTTAGCCGAGTATGGCTACACCTTC.